The rows below give T cell receptor beta chains drawn from one sample of a study of T-cell memory formation after mild COVID-19. In TCRdb, the 5' RACE reads were re-called with MiXCR into one record per CDR3 protein. The table has around 65,000 distinct CDR3 sequences, about a tenth seen once. Sequencing was carried out using PBMCs or a T cell subset sorted from them (not recorded which). These receptors all come from a man in his late teens or twenties who had mild COVID-19 (a few samples of this study predate the infection). Cell type and time point are not known. The CDR3 runs from the conserved cysteine through the conserved F or W. The order of the fields is clone size, J gene, V gene, D gene, CDR3 DNA, CDR3 protein. The D gene is left open where the match is weak. Clone size appears in some rows only: once, few, many, or a class for an expanded clone.

size: few
J: TRBJ2-7
V: TRBV12-3/TRBV12-4
D: -
DNA: TGTGCCAGCAGTTTACAGCAGGCCCTCGGCGAGCAGTACTTC
CDR3: CASSLQQALGEQYF

size: -
J: TRBJ1-5
V: TRBV10-3
D: -
DNA: TGTGCCATCAGTGAGTCAGGAGGCCAGCTAACCCAGCATTTT
CDR3: CAISESGGQLTQHF

size: medium-sized
J: TRBJ2-1
V: TRBV12-3/TRBV12-4
D: -
DNA: TGTGCCAGCAGTACGTTTGTGATGAACAATGAGCAGTTCTTC
CDR3: CASSTFVMNNEQFF

size: many
J: TRBJ1-1
V: TRBV29-1
D: TRBD1
DNA: TGCAGCGCAGGACAGGGGGTAGCCACTGAAGCTTTCTTT
CDR3: CSAGQGVATEAFF

size: -
J: TRBJ2-1
V: TRBV30
D: -
DNA: TGTGCCTGGAGGGGAATCTACTACAATGAGCAGTTCTTC
CDR3: CAWRGIYYNEQFF

size: many
J: TRBJ2-5
V: TRBV15
D: -
DNA: TGTGCCACCAGCAGAGGGGCCGAACGGGAGACCCAGTACTTC
CDR3: CATSRGAERETQYF

size: many
J: TRBJ2-3
V: TRBV11-2
D: -
DNA: TGTGCCAGCAGCTCCCCTGCGGGGACTAGCACAGATACGCAGTATTTT
CDR3: CASSSPAGTSTDTQYF

size: -
J: TRBJ2-5
V: TRBV6-2/TRBV6-3
D: TRBD2
DNA: TGTGCCAGCAGCCGCCGGACTAGCGGGGGTCAGACCCAGTACTTC
CDR3: CASSRRTSGGQTQYF

size: few
J: TRBJ2-6
V: TRBV4-3
D: -
DNA: TGCGCCAGCAGCCAAGCCTGGGCGATCCCGAGCTCTGGGGCCAACGTCCTGACTTTC
CDR3: CASSQAWAIPSSGANVLTF

size: -
J: TRBJ1-2
V: TRBV5-5
D: -
DNA: TGTGCCAGCAGCTTAGGAGGGAATGACTATGGCTACACCTTC
CDR3: CASSLGGNDYGYTF

size: few
J: TRBJ1-1
V: TRBV5-1
D: -
DNA: TGCGCCAGCAGCTTACGAGGGGGGCCTAATATGGGATTAAACACTGAAGCTTTCTTT
CDR3: CASSLRGGPNMGLNTEAFF

size: -
J: TRBJ1-1
V: TRBV27
D: -
DNA: TGTGCCAGCAGTTTCTGGCCAGGGTCCATGAACACTGAAGCTTTCTTT
CDR3: CASSFWPGSMNTEAFF

size: -
J: TRBJ1-2
V: TRBV12-3/TRBV12-4
D: -
DNA: TGTGCCAGCAGTTTTTCGGAGGGACGCGGCTACACCTTC
CDR3: CASSFSEGRGYTF

size: many
J: TRBJ2-5
V: TRBV6-5
D: TRBD2
DNA: TGTGCCAGCAGTCCTGCGGGGGGCAAAGAGACCCAGTACTTC
CDR3: CASSPAGGKETQYF

size: many
J: TRBJ2-7
V: TRBV18
D: TRBD2
DNA: TGTGCCAGCTCACCGTTAACTAGCGGTTCCTACGAGCAGTACTTC
CDR3: CASSPLTSGSYEQYF

size: many
J: TRBJ2-7
V: TRBV6-2/TRBV6-3
D: -
DNA: TGTGCCAGCAGTTACTCGAAGGTACAGGCCGAACAGTACTTC
CDR3: CASSYSKVQAEQYF

size: few
J: TRBJ2-2
V: TRBV24-1
D: -
DNA: TGTGCCACCAGTGTTCAGACAGGGGAGCTGTTTTTT
CDR3: CATSVQTGELFF

size: -
J: TRBJ1-1
V: TRBV5-1
D: -
DNA: TGCGCCAGCAGCCTCGACAGGCCCGACACTGAAGCTTTCTTT
CDR3: CASSLDRPDTEAFF

size: -
J: TRBJ2-4
V: TRBV3-1
D: TRBD2
DNA: TGTGCCAGCAGCCAAGGCCCCTTAGCGGGGGACATTCAGTACTTC
CDR3: CASSQGPLAGDIQYF

size: many
J: TRBJ2-3
V: TRBV20-1
D: -
DNA: TGCAGCCCTGGGTTATACACAGATACGCAGTATTTT
CDR3: CSPGLYTDTQYF